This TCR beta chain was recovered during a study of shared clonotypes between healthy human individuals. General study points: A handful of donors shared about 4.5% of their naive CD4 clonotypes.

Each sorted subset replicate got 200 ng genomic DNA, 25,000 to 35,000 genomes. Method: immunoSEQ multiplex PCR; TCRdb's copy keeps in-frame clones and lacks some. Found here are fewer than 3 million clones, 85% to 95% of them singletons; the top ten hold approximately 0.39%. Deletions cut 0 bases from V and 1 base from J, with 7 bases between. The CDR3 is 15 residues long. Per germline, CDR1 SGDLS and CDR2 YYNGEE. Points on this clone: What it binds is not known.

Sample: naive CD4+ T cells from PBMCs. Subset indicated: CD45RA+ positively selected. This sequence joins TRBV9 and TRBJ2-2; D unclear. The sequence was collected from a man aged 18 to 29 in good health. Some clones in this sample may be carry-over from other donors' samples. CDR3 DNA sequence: TGTGCCAGCAGCGTAGGGCCCCGGAACACCGGGGAGCTGTTTTTT. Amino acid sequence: CASSVGPRNTGELFF.